These 32 T cell receptor beta chains share one sample of origin, sequenced in a study of T cells after yellow fever vaccination. MiXCR, applied by TCRdb to the 5' RACE reads, yields one record per CDR3 protein. The table has roughly 62,000 distinct CDR3 sequences, more than 5.5% seen once. Sample: CD8+ T cells sorted from PBMCs, taken on the day of the first yellow fever vaccination. The receptors stem from a man between 18 and 35 years old who received the YFV17D yellow fever vaccine.

This clonotype was observed at least ten times. The chain is built from TRBV7-6 and TRBJ1-1; possibly TRBD1 for D (5 bases). This CDR3 spans 14 amino acids. The germline V gene has CDR1 SGHVS and CDR2 FNYEAQ. Trimming took 4 bases from V and 6 from J, leaving 15 bases between them. CDR3 nucleotide sequence: TGTGCCAGCAGCTATCCGGGGGATCACCCTGAAGCTTTCTTT. Protein: CASSYPGDHPEAFF.

This clonotype was observed many times. As DNA, the CDR3 is TGCGCCAGCAGCCAAGATTTGACAGCGGAGCCCCATGAGCAGTTCTTC. Encoded protein: CASSQDLTAEPHEQFF. The chain couples TRBV4-3 to TRBJ2-1; D is tentatively TRBD1 or TRBD2 (5 bases each). The V end was cut by 0 bases, the J end by 8 bases, with 17 bases between. CDR1 and CDR2 (germline): LGHNA, YSLEER. The CDR3 contains 16 residues.

The chain employs TRBV4-1 and TRBJ1-3; D uncertain. Germline V gene data show CDR1 as MGHRA and CDR2 as YSYEKL. With 1 base removed from V and 0 bases from J, the gap between germline ends came to 16 bases. This CDR3 has 18 residues. The CDR3, as DNA: TGCGCCAGCAGCCAAGGAAGGAGTCGCGCCCGCTCTGGAAACACCATATATTTT. Translated, it gives CASSQGRSRARSGNTIYF.

V and J are TRBV27 and TRBJ1-2; D may be TRBD1 (6 bases). CDR3 length: 15 amino acids. Trimming removed 4 bases from V and 6 bases from J, with 18 bases in between. The germline V gene has CDR1 MNHEY and CDR2 SMNVEV (reference sequence). CDR3 residues: CASSSGGGWMDGYTF. CDR3 nucleotide sequence: TGTGCCAGCAGTTCGGGGGGGGGCTGGATGGATGGCTACACCTTC.

This clonotype has just a few counts. V gene TRBV12-3 or TRBV12-4 combines with J gene TRBJ2-3, with TRBD2 as a possible D gene (6 bases). This CDR3 has 15 amino acids. V lost 7 bases, J lost 1 base, and 15 bases lay in between. The CDR3 here is CASNLRDFRTDTQYF. The CDR3, as DNA: TGTGCCAGCAACCTCCGGGACTTTCGCACAGATACGCAGTATTTT.

This clonotype has ten or more counts. The V and J genes are TRBV7-9 and TRBJ2-1; TRBD2 might be the D (6 bases). Per germline, CDR1 SEHNR and CDR2 FQNEAQ (reference sequence). The length of the CDR3 is 16 residues. With 7 bases removed from V and 0 bases from J, the gap between germline ends came to 16 bases. The CDR3 loop is CASTSDRGSSYNEQFF. DNA of the CDR3: TGTGCCAGCACCTCAGACCGGGGGAGCTCCTACAATGAGCAGTTCTTC.

This clonotype was recorded many times. The chain recombines TRBV7-2 with TRBJ1-6; D gene unclear. Trimming stripped 4 bases from V and 2 bases from J, with 6 bases between. The germline V gene has CDR1 SGHTA and CDR2 FQGNSA. The CDR3 covers 14 residues. The CDR3 bases are TGTGCCAGCAGCTCCAGCCCCTATAATTCACCCCTCCACTTT. It specifies CASSSSPYNSPLHF.

V and J are TRBV4-2 and TRBJ2-2, with 11 bases that match TRBD2. The CDR3 runs 17 residues. V was pared by 3 bases and J by 4 bases, with 7 bases of the junction left unmatched. CDR1 and CDR2 from the germline V gene are LGHNA and YNFKEQ. The CDR3 DNA reads as TGTGCCAGCAGCCAGCAACTAGCGGGGGTAGGCACCGGGGAGCTGTTTTTT. It codes for CASSQQLAGVGTGELFF.

This clonotype was counted at least ten times. The gene calls are TRBV7-9 and TRBJ1-2; D ambiguous. CDR1 and CDR2 (germline): SEHNR, FQNEAQ (reference sequence). The CDR3 is 13 amino acids. The V end lost 5 bases, the J end lost 8 bases, and 15 bases lay between the germline ends. CDR3 residues: CASSVSGLEGYTF. The CDR3 region has the DNA TGTGCCAGCAGCGTATCGGGCCTGGAGGGCTACACCTTC.

This clonotype showed up many times. The chain employs TRBV4-3 and TRBJ2-7; a weak D match, TRBD1 (5 bases). Germline V gene lookup returns CDR1 LGHNA and CDR2 YSLEER. CDR3 length: 16 amino acids. The V end lost 1 base, the J end lost 0 bases, and 13 bases lay between the germline ends. CDR3 coding DNA: TGCGCCAGCAGCCAAGCTATCCTACAGGCCTCCTACGAGCAGTACTTC. Protein product: CASSQAILQASYEQYF.

Ten or more counts support this clonotype. The chain couples TRBV5-1 to TRBJ2-5; 9 bases align to TRBD1. The V gene's germline CDR1 is SGHRS and CDR2 YFSETQ. Germline trimming cut 0 bases from V and 5 bases from J; bases unmatched to any gene: 2. The CDR3 spans 14 residues. The DNA of the CDR3 is TGCGCCAGCAGCTTGGGGACAGGGGTCGAGACCCAGTACTTC. It encodes CASSLGTGVETQYF.

This clonotype has more than one count but fewer than ten. The V and J genes are TRBV9 and TRBJ2-1; D is possibly TRBD1 (7 bases). This CDR3 is 16 amino acids long. CDR1 is SGDLS and CDR2 is YYNGEE in the germline V gene. V was clipped by 3 bases and J by 3 bases, with 16 bases between them. DNA for the CDR3: TGTGCCAGCAGCGGTCCAGGAGGGGGCAGCTACAATGAGCAGTTCTTC. This sequence encodes CASSGPGGGSYNEQFF.

The CDR3 bases are TGTGCCAGCAGCGTTGGGGACAGGGGCGGGCCAGATACGCAGTATTTT. Translated: CASSVGDRGGPDTQYF. The chain combines TRBV9 with TRBJ2-3; 10 bases are shared with TRBD1. CDR3 length equals 16 residues. Germline trimming cut 2 bases from V and 4 bases from J; bases unmatched to any gene: 7. The germline CDR1 and CDR2 sequences are SGDLS and YYNGEE.

This clonotype was counted at least ten times. CDR3 in DNA: TGTGCCAGCAGCACCCCTCAGGGTGGTGGCTACACCTTC. Encoded protein: CASSTPQGGGYTF. The V gene is TRBV7-9, the J gene TRBJ1-2; possibly TRBD1 for D (5 bases). The CDR3 length is 13 residues. CDR1 is SEHNR and CDR2 is FQNEAQ in the germline V gene (reference sequence). Trimming took 5 bases from V and 7 from J, leaving 14 bases between them.

This clonotype was picked up many times. The rearrangement links TRBV23-1 to TRBJ2-3; a weak D match, TRBD2 (7 bases). TRBV23-1 is an ORF, with its function uncertain. Deletions cut 4 bases from V and 0 bases from J, with 11 bases between. The length of the CDR3 is 15 residues. The CDR3 reads CASSLGGPSTDTQYF. CDR3 bases: TGCGCCAGCAGTCTGGGGGGGCCTAGCACAGATACGCAGTATTTT.

This clonotype appeared a few times. In DNA, the CDR3 is TGTGCCAGCAGCCAAGGGCCCTCCTCCCACAGTTCGCAAGAGACCCAGTACTTC. Translating gives CASSQGPSSHSSQETQYF. The chain uses TRBV14 and TRBJ2-5, with D unresolved. V lost 1 base and J lost 2, with 20 bases in between. CDR1 is SGHDN and CDR2 is FVKESK in the germline V gene. The CDR3 is 18 amino acids.

The rearrangement joins TRBV24-1 to TRBJ2-5; TRBD2 aligns across 9 bases. Germline values: CDR1 KGHDR, CDR2 SFDVKD. The CDR3 extends over 15 amino acids. Unmatched junction bases numbered 2, after V lost 3 bases and J lost 1 base. The CDR3 coding sequence is TGTGCCACCAGTGATCCGCGGGGGGGCCAAGAGACCCAGTACTTC. Amino acid sequence: CATSDPRGGQETQYF.

In its sample, this clonotype was seen a few times. This chain joins TRBV7-2 and TRBJ2-7; 7 nucleotides agree with TRBD1. Looked up from germline, CDR1 is SGHTA and CDR2 is FQGNSA. After removal of 3 bases from V and 4 bases from J, the junction contained 9 bases not matched to a gene. The CDR3 has 15 amino acids. This CDR3 reads CASSFLNRGGYEQYF. CDR3 DNA sequence: TGTGCCAGCAGCTTCTTGAACAGGGGTGGGTACGAGCAGTACTTC. The variable domain in full, completed from reference TRBV7-2 and TRBJ2-7, reads GAGVSQSPSNKVTEKGKDVELRCDPISGHTALYWYRQSLGQGLEFLIYFQGNSAPDKSGLPSDRFSAERTGGSVSTLTIQRTQQEDSAVYLCASSFLNRGGYEQYFGPGTRLTVT.

The V call is TRBV7-9, the J call TRBJ1-2; TRBD1 might be the D (6 bases). The germline CDR1 and CDR2 sequences are SEHNR and FQNEAQ (reference sequence). V dropped 1 base and J dropped 8 bases, with 8 bases sitting between them. The CDR3 covers 12 residues. In DNA form, the CDR3 reads TGTGCCAGCAGCTTAGGGACAGTGGGCTACACCTTC. Translated: CASSLGTVGYTF.

This clonotype was counted at least ten times. This sequence joins TRBV20-1 and TRBJ1-2, with 7 nucleotides matching TRBD1. The CDR3 contains 15 residues. The germline V gene has CDR1 DFQATT and CDR2 SNEGSKA (reference sequence). The trim removed 0 bases at V and 2 bases at J, leaving 6 bases unmatched. CDR3 in amino acids: CSARDSAQGNYGYTF. CDR3 bases: TGCAGTGCTAGAGATTCGGCACAGGGGAACTATGGCTACACCTTC.

The J gene is TRBJ1-1, the V gene TRBV3-1, with unresolved D. This CDR3 is built from 15 residues. CDR1 LGHDT and CDR2 YNNKEL come from the germline V gene (reference sequence). V was trimmed by 4 bases and J by 3 bases, leaving 15 bases between them. The CDR3 region is CASSPGLGVYTEAFF. The CDR3 DNA sequence: TGTGCCAGCAGCCCCGGATTGGGAGTATACACTGAAGCTTTCTTT.

This clonotype was observed many times. This chain joins TRBV4-2 and TRBJ1-1, with D tentatively TRBD1 (5 bases). This CDR3 has 15 residues. V lost 1 base, J lost 0 bases, and 9 bases lay in between. The germline CDR1 and CDR2 sequences are LGHNA and YNFKEQ. The CDR3 region is CASSQGEGMNTEAFF. The CDR3 DNA is TGTGCCAGCAGCCAAGGGGAGGGGATGAACACTGAAGCTTTCTTT.

The sample holds many counts of this clonotype. At one end, the junction sequence differs from germline, possibly due to a read error. This chain links TRBV29-1 with TRBJ2-6; D uncertain. From germline, CDR1 is SQVTM and CDR2 ANQGSEA. The CDR3 consists of 16 residues. The CDR3 region has the DNA TGCAGCGATGAACAGTATCCTAGCTCTGGGGCCAACGTCCTGACTTTC. This encodes CSDEQYPSSGANVLTF.

There are many counts of this clonotype. The V gene is TRBV6-4, the J gene TRBJ2-2; either TRBD1 or TRBD2 may fit D (6 bases each). The germline V and J ends were trimmed by 0 bases and 1 base, with 12 bases remaining between them. This CDR3 contains 17 residues. Germline lookup yields CDR1 MRHNA and CDR2 SNTAGT. The CDR3 region has the DNA TGTGCCAGCAGTGACTCTTACGGGGGACAGAACACCGGGGAGCTGTTTTTT. The encoded protein is CASSDSYGGQNTGELFF.

Notes on this clonotype: One base away lies a much larger clone, so this may be a sequencing read error. The genes are TRBV9 and TRBJ1-5; D gene unclear. From germline, CDR1 is SGDLS and CDR2 YYNGEE. This CDR3 has 14 amino acids. The CDR3 protein is CARSASGSNQPQHF. In DNA form, the CDR3 reads TGTGCCAGAAGCGCCTCGGGTAGCAATCAGCCCCAGCATTTT. Full variable domain (outside the CDR3, taken from reference TRBV9 and TRBJ1-5): DSGVTQTPKHLITATGQRVTLRCSPRSGDLSVYWYQQSLDQGLQFLIQYYNGEERAKGNILERFSAQQFPDLHSELNLSSLELGDSALYFCARSASGSNQPQHFGDGTRLSIL.

At least ten counts were recorded for this clonotype. The V gene is TRBV19, the J gene TRBJ2-1; D not resolved. This CDR3 spans 12 amino acids. Germline V lookup: CDR1 LNHDA, CDR2 SQIVND (reference sequence). V lost 3 bases to trimming and J lost 9 bases, with 9 bases between them. CDR3 residues: CASSMRPGEQFF. CDR3 bases: TGTGCCAGTAGTATGAGACCGGGTGAGCAGTTCTTC. Together with reference TRBV19 and TRBJ2-1, the CDR3 gives the full variable domain: DGGITQSPKYLFRKEGQNVTLSCEQNLNHDAMYWYRQDPGQGLRLIYYSQIVNDFQKGDIAEGYSVSREKKESFPLTVTSAQKNPTAFYLCASSMRPGEQFFGPGTRLTVL.

In this sample, this clonotype turned up a few times. This rearrangement joins TRBV30 to TRBJ2-1; D gene uncertain. Germline assignment: CDR1 GTSNPN and CDR2 SVGIG (reference sequence). This CDR3 contains 13 residues. V lost 8 bases to trimming and J lost 2 bases, with 13 bases between them. CDR3 residues: CALSSFAYNEQFF. The CDR3 nucleotides are TGTGCCCTTTCATCCTTCGCCTACAATGAGCAGTTCTTC.

Many counts were recorded for this clonotype. The chain couples TRBV4-1 to TRBJ2-1; TRBD1 or TRBD2 may be the D gene (7 bases each). Per germline, CDR1 MGHRA and CDR2 YSYEKL. V gave up 2 bases and J gave up 5 bases, with 16 bases separating them. There are 16 residues in the CDR3. CDR3: CASSQKWQGGHNEQFF. The CDR3, as DNA: TGCGCCAGCAGCCAAAAATGGCAGGGGGGGCACAATGAGCAGTTCTTC.

The chain is built from TRBV4-1 and TRBJ2-2, with D uncertain. The V gene lost 1 base and the J gene lost 8 bases, with 8 bases spanning the gap. CDR3 length: 13 amino acids. Germline V gene data show CDR1 as MGHRA and CDR2 as YSYEKL. The DNA of the CDR3 is TGCGCCAGCAGCCAAGGAGGTGTGGGGGAGCTGTTTTTT. Its protein product is CASSQGGVGELFF.

This clonotype was counted between two and nine times. The chain combines TRBV28 with TRBJ2-2; the D gene is possibly TRBD2 (6 bases). This CDR3 comprises 16 residues. The V gene lost 6 bases and the J gene lost 6 bases, with 20 bases spanning the gap. Germline V lookup: CDR1 MDHEN, CDR2 SYDVKM. CDR3 bases: TGTGCCAGCAGCGAAACGTCCAGGGCGGGGTCCGGGGAGCTGTTTTTT. Translated: CASSETSRAGSGELFF.

This clonotype was counted a few times. J is TRBJ1-1 and V is TRBV7-9; 8 bases agree with TRBD1. CDR1 SEHNR and CDR2 FQNEAQ come from the germline V gene (reference sequence). V was clipped by 7 bases and J by 7 bases; unmatched bases: 11. The CDR3 is 14 amino acids. The CDR3 is CASIGQGFSLEAFF. CDR3 bases: TGTGCCAGCATTGGACAGGGATTTTCTCTTGAAGCTTTCTTT.

This clonotype was detected many times. The J gene is TRBJ2-3, the V gene TRBV7-8, with TRBD2 matching over 7 bases. Germline CDR1 reads SGHVS; CDR2 reads FQNEAQ. The CDR3 consists of 15 residues. The V gene end was trimmed by 2 bases and the J gene end by 6 bases; junction bases not matched to a gene: 8. The CDR3 region is CASSLSVGGGDTQYF. The CDR3 DNA sequence: TGTGCCAGCAGCTTATCGGTGGGCGGGGGTGATACGCAGTATTTT. Full variable domain (remainder filled in from reference TRBV7-8 and TRBJ2-3): GAGVSQSPRYKVAKRGQDVALRCDPISGHVSLFWYQQALGQGPEFLTYFQNEAQLDKSGLPSDRFFAERPEGSVSTLKIQRTQQEDSAVYLCASSLSVGGGDTQYFGPGTRLTVL.